This is a list of T cell receptor beta chains from one sample in a study of T cell changes during pregnancy in multiple sclerosis. The repertoire was sequenced with immunoSEQ multiplex PCR; TCRdb's copy has only in-frame clones and lacks some. The sample has around 100,000 clones, around 90% seen once. The specimen comprised peripheral blood, sampled in the second trimester of pregnancy. Receptors originate from a female donor with multiple sclerosis, enrolled in a pregnancy study. CDR3s leave out the opening cysteine and the closing phenylalanine or tryptophan. The size field is filled for only some rows; it gives once, few, many or a size class.

v_call,j_call,clone_size,cdr3_aa
TRBV2,TRBJ1-5,NA,ASGQDGGQPQH
TRBV7-2,TRBJ1-2,NA,ASSLGRQNYGYT
TRBV7-9,TRBJ2-3,NA,ASSLARDTQY
TRBV5-1,TRBJ2-1,NA,ASSFLGGPGYNEQF
TRBV2,TRBJ2-5,NA,ASSVRGGETQY
TRBV6-1,TRBJ1-2,NA,ASSSKENYGYT
TRBV19,TRBJ1-2,NA,ASSIVRVGTGGAGAYGYT
TRBV10-3,TRBJ1-2,NA,AISGDRDQTRYT
TRBV7-3,TRBJ2-3,NA,ASSLGANRGTDTQY
TRBV30,TRBJ2-3,NA,AWSVWAGAVTDTQY
TRBV11-2,TRBJ1-1,few,ASSYSGGNTEAF
TRBV28,TRBJ1-5,NA,ASDPGGHVLLGQPQH
TRBV7-9,TRBJ1-2,NA,ASSLGSAGTNYGYT
TRBV5-1,TRBJ2-7,NA,ASSSGGTASYEQY
TRBV11-2,TRBJ2-7,NA,ASSEVTGVYEQY
TRBV6-9,TRBJ2-3,once,ASSYLPVSSTDTQY
TRBV11-1,TRBJ1-1,NA,ASSSRRGLKSNTEAF
TRBV27,TRBJ2-5,NA,ASSPLGGTQY
TRBV7-8,TRBJ2-3,NA,ASSLETRGGADTQY
TRBV28,TRBJ2-2,NA,ASSPSGTENTGELF
TRBV6-1,TRBJ1-5,NA,ASSAYRGTGGQPQH
TRBV9,TRBJ1-3,few,ASSVEGALNTIY
TRBV4-1,TRBJ2-1,NA,ASSQGPAGGNEQF
TRBV6-4,TRBJ2-1,NA,ASRPFASGGNNEQF
TRBV15,TRBJ1-2,NA,ATSRDVGPYGYT
TRBV28,TRBJ1-1,NA,ASTLRGAGGPEAF
TRBV7-2,TRBJ2-1,NA,ASSSQRGAYNEQF
TRBV10-2,TRBJ2-3,NA,ASRPSRFSTDTQY
TRBV6-1,TRBJ2-3,NA,AACRGHTDTQY
TRBV18,TRBJ2-1,NA,ASSPRTGNYNEQF
TRBV18,TRBJ2-1,NA,ASSPLGTKSSHEQF
TRBV7-2,TRBJ2-3,NA,ASSLIRGTDTQY
TRBV21-1,TRBJ2-7,NA,ASNPRAGPGREQY
TRBV5-6,TRBJ2-3,NA,ASSLASGDTQY
TRBV27,TRBJ2-5,NA,ASSLLAGGGEETQY
TRBV11-2,TRBJ1-6,NA,ASSLTGGRGRSPLH
TRBV6-4,TRBJ2-3,NA,ASSVGGSTDTQY
TRBV7-3,TRBJ1-1,NA,ASSRDRNTEAF
TRBV7-2,TRBJ1-4,NA,ASSQQGAEEKLF
TRBV5-6,TRBJ1-5,NA,ASSLNRGLLQPQH
TRBV9,TRBJ2-1,NA,ASSALDSVEQF
TRBV27,TRBJ2-3,NA,ASSLFSGELL
TRBV6-1,TRBJ1-3,once,ASSEGRLRGLGNTIY
TRBV19,TRBJ2-3,NA,ASSIRRGLSTDTQY
TRBV6-1,TRBJ2-3,NA,ASRADPLRDTQY